The clone carrying this T cell receptor beta chain has more than one count but fewer than ten. Its antigen remains unknown. With 3 bases removed from V and 5 bases from J, the gap between germline ends came to 23 bases. The CDR3 runs to 17 residues. Germline assignment: CDR1 MNHGY and CDR2 SAAAGT. Using RNA transcripts as the source, TCR beta CDR3 regions were amplified. With the HTBI primer set, the TCR CDR3 went through a first round of RT-PCR. TCRdb ran MiXCR on the multiplex PCR reads and lists one entry per CDR3 protein. The sample yields more than 550,000 distinct CDR3 sequences, approximately 15% seen once. This sample is part of a study of T cells in Graves' hyperthyroidism and ophthalmopathy. Across the whole study: Before any treatment, at initial diagnosis, peripheral blood was collected.

Patients aged 18 to 65 had newly diagnosed hyperthyroidism of under 2 months' duration. Uncontrolled infection, other autoimmune disease, pregnancy or lactation barred patients from enrollment. Study outcomes and limitations: Blood also showed most of the thyroid clonotypes that were expanded above 0.001.

The TCR originated in a man aged 50-60 years with Graves' hyperthyroidism. V and J are TRBV6-8 and TRBJ2-7; D is undetermined. The sequenced sample consisted of blood. For the CDR3, the DNA is TGTGCCAGCAGTTATCAGGTGGTGGGAAGTCGTCGCCACGAGCAGTACTTC. It yields the protein CASSYQVVGSRRHEQYF.